The clone carrying this TCR beta chain has just a few counts. Its antigen is currently unknown. Genomic DNA provided the template from which TCR beta VDJ and CDR3 profiles were obtained. TCRdb reprocessed the reads with MiXCR, giving one entry per CDR3 protein. The repertoire consists of fewer than 200,000 distinct CDR3 sequences, with 48% occurring once and the leading ten covering under 15%. The germline V and J ends were trimmed by 6 bases and 6 bases, with 17 bases remaining between them. The CDR3 is 15 amino acids. Germline V gene sequence: CDR1 LNHDA, CDR2 SQIVND (reference sequence). The sequenced patients had an expansion of CD8+CD57+ cells seen by flow cytometry. The cohort consisted entirely of patients having severe acquired aplastic anemia. The sample is drawn from a study of CD8+CD57+ T cells in acquired aplastic anemia. Study details: Sorted CD4+ plus CD8+ cells gave DNA averaging about 3.2 ug. Regarding the study as a whole: In CD8+ cells, Simpson's diversity showed no significant difference between patients and controls.

Sequences were obtained from sorted CD4+, CD8+, or CD8+CD57+ T cells (not recorded which) from PBMCs. This rearrangement joins TRBV19 to TRBJ2-2; D unresolved. The sequence derives from a human donor with aplastic anemia. The CDR3 protein is CASSSSPPRSGELFF. CDR3 in DNA: TGTGCCAGTAGCAGTAGCCCCCCCCGATCCGGGGAGCTGTTTTTT.